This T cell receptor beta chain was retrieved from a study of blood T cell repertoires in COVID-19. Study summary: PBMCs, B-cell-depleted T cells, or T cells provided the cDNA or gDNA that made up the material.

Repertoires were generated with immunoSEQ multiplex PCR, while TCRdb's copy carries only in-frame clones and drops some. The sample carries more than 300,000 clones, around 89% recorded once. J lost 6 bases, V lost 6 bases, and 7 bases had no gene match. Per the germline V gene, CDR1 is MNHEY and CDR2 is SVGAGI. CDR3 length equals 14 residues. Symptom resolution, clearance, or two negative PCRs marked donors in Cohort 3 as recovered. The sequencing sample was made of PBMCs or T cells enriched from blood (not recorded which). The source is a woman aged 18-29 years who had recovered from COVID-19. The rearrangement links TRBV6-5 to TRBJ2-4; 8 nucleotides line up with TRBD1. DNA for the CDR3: TGTGCCAGCAGCACCTTACAGGGGGGAAACATTCAGTACTTC. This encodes CASSTLQGGNIQYF.